What follows is one T cell receptor beta chain and its context. These data belong to a study of molecular identifiers for immune sequencing clone quantification. Making the bulk TCR libraries relied on previously described methods and listed TCR primers. TCRdb re-analysed the PCR reads in MiXCR, keeping a single row per CDR3 protein. The sample contains 100,000 or so distinct CDR3 sequences, roughly a third of which appear only once. The germline V gene encodes CDR1 SGHRS and CDR2 YFSETQ. The CDR3 is 16 residues long. The V segment lost 4 bases and the J segment 8 bases; nucleotides outside the gene matches: 9. In the sort, naive CD8 T cells were defined as CD8+CD4-CCR7+CD45RA+.

The specimen sequenced was naive CD8+ T cells from blood, with Jurkat cell RNA spiked in. Specified subset: FACS-sorted CD8+CD4-CCR7+CD45RA+ naive T cells. V is TRBV5-1 and J is TRBJ2-3; 14 bases agree with TRBD2. This TCR was recovered from a human donor in good health. Some libraries in this study had Jurkat cell RNA spiked in. CDR3 nucleotide sequence: TGCGCCAGCAGCCGCGGACTAGCGGGAGGATCAGTTACGCAGTATTTT. Its protein product is CASSRGLAGGSVTQYF.